The T cell receptor beta chain under discussion was sequenced for a study of T cell responses to AZD1222 COVID-19 vaccine. General observations from the study: Repertoire sampling happened only post peak T cell response. Across the whole spike, CD4 TCRs peaked at regions 160-218 and 743-854. Two AZD1222 doses significantly raised spike-specific TCR breadth and depth over controls. Most donors were white British, females outnumbered males, and clonal diversity was possibly underestimated.

This clone came up once. The antigen remains undetermined. Here immunoSEQ multiplex PCR was the method, and the copy in TCRdb shows in-frame clones only, minus some. The sample shows around 130,000 clones, roughly 92% of them seen only once. CDR1 SEHNR and CDR2 FQNEAQ come from the germline V gene (reference sequence). The germline V and J ends were trimmed by 2 bases and 1 base, with 11 bases remaining between them. The CDR3 has 15 residues. Sequenced material: peripheral blood, taken on day 0 of AZD1222 vaccination. This clonotype was obtained from an adult in good health. The V gene is TRBV7-9, the J gene TRBJ1-1, with D perhaps matching TRBD1 (5 bases). The CDR3 nucleotides are TGTGCCAGCAGCTTATCTACAGGACCGAACACTGAAGCTTTCTTT. It codes for CASSLSTGPNTEAFF.